This is a list of T cell receptor beta chains from one sample in a study of control samples from healthy donors and cancer patients. Data came from immunoSEQ multiplex PCR; TCRdb stores just in-frame clones and leaves some out. The data contain roughly 160,000 clones, over 90% of them singletons. Source material: blood. Receptors were obtained from a woman in her 30s in good health. CDR3s include the opening cysteine and the closing phenylalanine or tryptophan. A D gene is named only where the DNA matches it firmly. Size is stated for part of the rows, as once, few or many counts, or as a class when the clone is expanded.

J,D,V,size,CDR3,DNA
TRBJ1-2,TRBD1,TRBV10-3,-,CAISDPGQLGYTF,TGTGCCATCAGTGACCCGGGACAGCTCGGCTACACCTTC
TRBJ2-1,-,TRBV28,-,CASPPKGGSGMNNEQFF,TGTGCCAGCCCACCAAAGGGGGGGTCTGGGATGAACAATGAGCAGTTCTTC
TRBJ2-7,TRBD2,TRBV6-5,-,CASTTSGSSYEQYF,TGTGCCAGCACGACTAGCGGGAGCTCCTACGAGCAGTACTTC
TRBJ2-1,-,TRBV9,-,CASSIWANNNEQFF,TGTGCCAGCAGCATCTGGGCTAACAACAATGAGCAGTTCTTC
TRBJ2-2,TRBD2,TRBV4-2,-,CASSQDTSETGELFF,TGTGCCAGCAGCCAAGACACTAGCGAGACCGGGGAGCTGTTTTTT
TRBJ2-1,-,TRBV9,-,CASSVARAYNEQFF,TGTGCCAGCAGCGTAGCCCGTGCCTACAATGAGCAGTTCTTC
TRBJ1-2,TRBD1,TRBV9,-,CASSPQTGAWANYGYTF,TGTGCCAGCAGCCCCCAGACAGGGGCCTGGGCTAACTATGGCTACACCTTC
TRBJ1-1,-,TRBV24-1,-,CATMGAFGTEAFF,TGTGCCACCATGGGGGCGTTTGGAACTGAAGCTTTCTTT
TRBJ1-5,TRBD1,TRBV28,-,CASSLVLGGGWKPQHF,TGTGCCAGCAGTTTAGTTCTAGGGGGCGGTTGGAAGCCCCAGCATTTT
TRBJ2-2,TRBD2,TRBV19,once,CASTKPWTSGALTGELFF,TGTGCCAGTACAAAGCCGTGGACTAGCGGGGCGCTCACCGGGGAGCTGTTTTTT
TRBJ1-2,-,TRBV10-3,-,CAIARVQSYGYTF,TGTGCCATTGCCCGGGTCCAGTCCTATGGCTACACCTTC
TRBJ1-5,TRBD1,TRBV28,-,CASSFLQGISNQPQHF,TGTGCCAGCAGTTTTTTACAGGGGATTAGCAATCAGCCCCAGCATTTT
TRBJ2-3,-,TRBV14,-,CASSRWADTQYF,TGTGCCAGCAGCCGGTGGGCAGATACGCAGTATTTT
TRBJ1-1,-,TRBV12-3/TRBV12-4,-,CASSNLNTEAFF,TGTGCCAGCAGCAATTTGAACACTGAAGCTTTCTTT
TRBJ1-3,-,TRBV5-4,-,CASSLLDSSSGNTIYF,TGTGCCAGCAGCTTGCTCGACTCCAGCTCTGGAAACACCATATATTTT
TRBJ1-1,-,TRBV27,once,CASSLSRQNSEAFF,TGTGCCAGCAGTTTATCTAGACAGAATAGTGAAGCTTTCTTT
TRBJ2-5,TRBD1,TRBV5-1,once,CASSFPLQGARGETQYF,TGCGCCAGCAGCTTCCCTCTACAGGGGGCACGTGGAGAGACCCAGTACTTC
TRBJ1-2,-,TRBV28,-,CASRPRDGYTF,TGTGCCAGCAGGCCTCGGGATGGCTACACCTTC
TRBJ1-1,-,TRBV2,-,CASHGLVSSSINTEAFF,TGTGCCAGCCACGGGCTGGTTAGCTCCTCCATCAACACTGAAGCTTTCTTT
TRBJ1-3,-,TRBV7-8,-,CASSFRTDGNTIYF,TGTGCCAGCAGCTTTCGGACGGATGGAAACACCATATATTTT
TRBJ2-2,-,TRBV27,-,CASSRNTGELFF,TGTGCCAGCAGCCGGAACACCGGGGAGCTGTTTTTT
TRBJ2-3,-,TRBV30,once,CAWSPLGPLGTDTQYF,TGTGCCTGGAGCCCCCTGGGGCCTCTCGGGACAGATACGCAGTATTTT
TRBJ1-2,-,TRBV28,few,CASSLLTVYGYTF,TGTGCCAGCAGTTTATTGACCGTCTATGGCTACACCTTC
TRBJ1-2,-,TRBV5-4,-,CASSPPGSSYGYTF,TGTGCCAGCAGCCCCCCGGGCAGCAGCTATGGCTACACCTTC
TRBJ2-5,TRBD2,TRBV4-2,-,CASSLTGLAGETQYF,TGTGCCAGCAGCCTAACGGGGCTAGCGGGAGAGACCCAGTACTTC
TRBJ1-1,-,TRBV9,-,CASSAQPNTEAFF,TGTGCCAGCAGCGCACAACCGAACACTGAAGCTTTCTTT
TRBJ2-3,TRBD2,TRBV18,-,CASSGETSGEYTQYF,TGTGCCAGCTCAGGAGAGACTAGCGGGGAATATACGCAGTATTTT
TRBJ1-3,-,TRBV5-4,once,CASSLGPSSGNTIYF,TGTGCCAGCAGCTTGGGGCCGAGCTCTGGAAACACCATATATTTT
TRBJ1-2,-,TRBV9,-,CASSPTPGDLYGYTF,TGTGCCAGCAGCCCGACCCCAGGGGACCTCTATGGCTACACCTTC
TRBJ2-7,-,TRBV6-5,-,CASSYSSSSHEQYF,TGTGCCAGCAGTTACTCGTCTAGCTCCCACGAGCAGTACTTC
TRBJ1-2,TRBD1,TRBV30,-,CAWTFDRGSGYTF,TGTGCCTGGACCTTCGACAGGGGTAGTGGCTACACCTTC
TRBJ2-7,TRBD2,TRBV28,-,CASSSRPGTSGSPEQYF,TGTGCCAGCAGTTCCCGACCGGGGACTAGCGGGAGTCCCGAGCAGTACTTC
TRBJ1-4,-,TRBV6-5,-,CASSPTRATNEKLFF,TGTGCCAGCAGCCCGACTAGGGCGACTAATGAAAAACTGTTTTTT
TRBJ1-2,-,TRBV19,-,CASTQGPSGYTF,TGTGCCAGTACCCAAGGTCCCTCTGGCTACACCTTC
TRBJ1-5,-,TRBV4-2,-,CASSQAPGQPQHF,TGTGCCAGCAGCCAAGCACCGGGTCAGCCCCAGCATTTT
TRBJ1-2,-,TRBV27,-,CASSLSQGPAYGYTF,TGTGCCAGCAGTTTATCGCAGGGGCCCGCCTATGGCTACACCTTC
TRBJ1-1,-,TRBV28,-,CASSFTGRNTEAFF,TGTGCCAGCAGTTTCACCGGGCGGAACACTGAAGCTTTCTTT
TRBJ1-1,-,TRBV19,-,CASSDMNTEAFF,TGTGCCAGTAGTGATATGAACACTGAAGCTTTCTTT
TRBJ1-5,-,TRBV4-1,-,CASSQESMTASNQPQHF,TGCGCCAGCAGCCAAGAAAGTATGACAGCTAGCAATCAGCCCCAGCATTTT
TRBJ1-6,-,TRBV6-5,-,CASSYDARNSPLHF,TGTGCCAGCAGTTATGACGCACGTAATTCACCCCTCCACTTT